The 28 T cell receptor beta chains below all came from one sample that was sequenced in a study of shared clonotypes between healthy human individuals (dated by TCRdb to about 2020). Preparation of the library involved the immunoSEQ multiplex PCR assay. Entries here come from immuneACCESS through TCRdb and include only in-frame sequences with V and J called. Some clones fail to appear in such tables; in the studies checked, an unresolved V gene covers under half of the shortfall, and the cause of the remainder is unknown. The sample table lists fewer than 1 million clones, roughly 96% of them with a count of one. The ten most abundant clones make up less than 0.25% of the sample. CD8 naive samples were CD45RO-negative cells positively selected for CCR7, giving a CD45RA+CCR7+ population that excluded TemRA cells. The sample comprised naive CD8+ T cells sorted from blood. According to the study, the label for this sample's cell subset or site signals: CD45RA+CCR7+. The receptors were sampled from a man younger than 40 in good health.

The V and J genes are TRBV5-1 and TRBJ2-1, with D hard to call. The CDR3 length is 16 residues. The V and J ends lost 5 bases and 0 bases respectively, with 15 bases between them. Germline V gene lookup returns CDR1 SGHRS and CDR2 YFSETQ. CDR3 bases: TGCGCCAGCAGGGAACTCTATGGCGGCTCCTACAATGAGCAGTTCTTC. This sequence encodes CASRELYGGSYNEQFF.

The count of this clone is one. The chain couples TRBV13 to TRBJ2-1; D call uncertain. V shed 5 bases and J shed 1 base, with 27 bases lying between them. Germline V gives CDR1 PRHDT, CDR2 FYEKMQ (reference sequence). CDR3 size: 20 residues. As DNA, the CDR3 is TGTGCCAGCAGCCCTCGAAGCCCCCCTTCTAATGAGTTATCCTACAATGAGCAGTTCTTC. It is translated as CASSPRSPPSNELSYNEQFF.

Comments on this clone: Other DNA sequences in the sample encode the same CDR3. The CDR3 sequence is CASSIGQGYEQYF. CDR3 in DNA: TGTGCCAGTAGTATAGGACAGGGCTACGAGCAGTACTTC. V gene TRBV19 combines with J gene TRBJ2-7; 7 positions match TRBD1. Germline-derived CDR1 and CDR2 are LNHDA and SQIVND (reference sequence). The CDR3 spans 13 residues. Losses at the gene ends were 1 base for V and 3 bases for J; bases not matched to a gene: 0.

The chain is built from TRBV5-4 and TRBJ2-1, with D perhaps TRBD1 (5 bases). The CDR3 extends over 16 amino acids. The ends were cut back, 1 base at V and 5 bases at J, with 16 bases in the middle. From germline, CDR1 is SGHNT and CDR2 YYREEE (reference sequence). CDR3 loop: CASSLLPDMLNNEQFF. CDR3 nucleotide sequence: TGTGCCAGCAGCTTGTTGCCGGACATGTTAAACAATGAGCAGTTCTTC. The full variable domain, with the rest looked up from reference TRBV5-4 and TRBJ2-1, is ETGVTQSPTHLIKTRGQQVTLRCSSQSGHNTVSWYQQALGQGPQFIFQYYREEENGRGNFPPRFSGLQFPNYSSELNVNALELDDSALYLCASSLLPDMLNNEQFFGPGTRLTVL.

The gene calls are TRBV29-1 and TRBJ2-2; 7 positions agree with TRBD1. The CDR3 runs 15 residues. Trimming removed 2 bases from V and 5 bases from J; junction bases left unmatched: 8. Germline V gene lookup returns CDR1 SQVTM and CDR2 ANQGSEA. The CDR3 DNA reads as TGCAGCGTTGAACTGACCGGGACAGAAACCGGGGAGCTGTTTTTT. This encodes CSVELTGTETGELFF.

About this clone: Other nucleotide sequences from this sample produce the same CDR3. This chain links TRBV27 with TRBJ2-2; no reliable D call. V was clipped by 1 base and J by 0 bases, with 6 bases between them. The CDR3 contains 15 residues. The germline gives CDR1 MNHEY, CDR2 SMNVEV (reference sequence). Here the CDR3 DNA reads TGTGCCAGCAGTTTATACACCGCGAACACCGGGGAGCTGTTTTTT. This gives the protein CASSLYTANTGELFF.

The DNA for the CDR3 is TGTGCCAGCAGCCCTGGGGTAGCGGATCAAGAGACCCAGTACTTC. This encodes CASSPGVADQETQYF. The chain links TRBV7-2 to TRBJ2-5; tentative D call: TRBD2 (6 bases). The V gene's germline CDR1 is SGHTA and CDR2 FQGNSA. The CDR3 runs 15 residues. V gave up 5 bases and J gave up 2 bases, with 15 bases separating them.

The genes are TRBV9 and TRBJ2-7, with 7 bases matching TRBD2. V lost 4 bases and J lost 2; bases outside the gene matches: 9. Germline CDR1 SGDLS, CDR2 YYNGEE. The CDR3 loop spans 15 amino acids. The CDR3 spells CASSPPAGVPYEQYF. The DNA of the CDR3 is TGTGCCAGCAGCCCTCCGGCGGGGGTCCCCTACGAGCAGTACTTC.

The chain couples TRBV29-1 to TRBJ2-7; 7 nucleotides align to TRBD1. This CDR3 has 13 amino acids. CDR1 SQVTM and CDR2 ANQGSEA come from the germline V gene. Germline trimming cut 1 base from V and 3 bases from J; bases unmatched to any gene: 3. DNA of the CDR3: TGCAGCGTTGAAGCCTCAGGGGGCTACGAGCAGTACTTC. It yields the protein CSVEASGGYEQYF.

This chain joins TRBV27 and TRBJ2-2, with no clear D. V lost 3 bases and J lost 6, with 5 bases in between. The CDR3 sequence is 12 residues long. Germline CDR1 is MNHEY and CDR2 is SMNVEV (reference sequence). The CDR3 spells CASSFGPGELFF. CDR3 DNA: TGTGCCAGCAGTTTTGGGCCCGGGGAGCTGTTTTTT.

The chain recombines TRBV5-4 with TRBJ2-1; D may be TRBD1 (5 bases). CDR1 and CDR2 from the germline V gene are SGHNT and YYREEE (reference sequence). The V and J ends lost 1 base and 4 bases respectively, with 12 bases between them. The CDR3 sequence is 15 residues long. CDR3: CASSLYGQGYNEQFF. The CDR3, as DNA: TGTGCCAGCAGCTTGTATGGTCAGGGTTACAATGAGCAGTTCTTC.

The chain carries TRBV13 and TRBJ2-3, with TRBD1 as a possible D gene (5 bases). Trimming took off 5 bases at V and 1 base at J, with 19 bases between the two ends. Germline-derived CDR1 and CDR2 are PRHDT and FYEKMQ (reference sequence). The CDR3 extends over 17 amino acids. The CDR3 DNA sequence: TGTGCCAGCAGCGTAGACAGTGTGGCTCGGGGCACAGATACGCAGTATTTT. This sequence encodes CASSVDSVARGTDTQYF.

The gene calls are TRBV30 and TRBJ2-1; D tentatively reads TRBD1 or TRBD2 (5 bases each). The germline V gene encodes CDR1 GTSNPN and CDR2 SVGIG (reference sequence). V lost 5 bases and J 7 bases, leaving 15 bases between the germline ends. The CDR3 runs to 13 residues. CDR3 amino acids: CAWEGLPKNEQFF. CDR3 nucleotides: TGTGCCTGGGAGGGGCTCCCGAAGAATGAGCAGTTCTTC.

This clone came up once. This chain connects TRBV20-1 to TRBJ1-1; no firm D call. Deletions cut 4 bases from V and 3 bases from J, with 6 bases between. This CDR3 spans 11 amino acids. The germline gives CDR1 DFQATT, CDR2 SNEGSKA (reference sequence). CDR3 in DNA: TGCAGTGCTACGGCCTACACTGAAGCTTTCTTT. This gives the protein CSATAYTEAFF.

For the CDR3, the DNA is TGCGCCAGCAGCCCGGGACAGGGGGCCTCTAACTATGGCTACACCTTC. Encoded protein: CASSPGQGASNYGYTF. The genes are TRBV5-1 and TRBJ1-2, with 12 bases fitting TRBD1. This CDR3 comprises 16 residues. Germline V gene sequence: CDR1 SGHRS, CDR2 YFSETQ. V was clipped by 4 bases and J by 0 bases; unmatched bases: 4.

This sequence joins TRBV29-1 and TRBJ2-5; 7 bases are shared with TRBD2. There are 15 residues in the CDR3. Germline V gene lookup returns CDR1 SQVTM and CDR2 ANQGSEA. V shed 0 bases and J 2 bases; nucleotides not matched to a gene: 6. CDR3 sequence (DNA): TGCAGCGTTGAAGATCCTAGCGGTAGACAAGAGACCCAGTACTTC. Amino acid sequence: CSVEDPSGRQETQYF. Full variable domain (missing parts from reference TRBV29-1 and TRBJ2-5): SAVISQKPSRDICQRGTSLTIQCQVDSQVTMMFWYRQQPGQSLTLIATANQGSEATYESGFVIDKFPISRPNLTFSTLTVSNMSPEDSSIYLCSVEDPSGRQETQYFGPGTRLLVL.

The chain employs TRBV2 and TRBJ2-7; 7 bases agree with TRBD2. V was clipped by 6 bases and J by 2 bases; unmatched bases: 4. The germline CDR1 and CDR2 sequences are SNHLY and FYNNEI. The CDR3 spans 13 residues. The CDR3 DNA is TGTGCCAGCAGCTGGACTAGAACCTACGAGCAGTACTTC. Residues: CASSWTRTYEQYF.

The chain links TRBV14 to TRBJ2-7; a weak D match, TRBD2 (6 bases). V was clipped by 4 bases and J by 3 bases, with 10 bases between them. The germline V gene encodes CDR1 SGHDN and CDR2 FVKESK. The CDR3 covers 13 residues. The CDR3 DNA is TGTGCCAGCAGCCGGGACTTAGACTACGAGCAGTACTTC. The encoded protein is CASSRDLDYEQYF.

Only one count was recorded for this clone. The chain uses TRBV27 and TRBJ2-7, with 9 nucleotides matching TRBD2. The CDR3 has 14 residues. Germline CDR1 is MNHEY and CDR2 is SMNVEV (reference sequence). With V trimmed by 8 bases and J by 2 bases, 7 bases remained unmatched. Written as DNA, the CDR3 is TGTGCCAGCCTGAAAGCGGGAGGCCCCTACGAGCAGTACTTC. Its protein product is CASLKAGGPYEQYF.

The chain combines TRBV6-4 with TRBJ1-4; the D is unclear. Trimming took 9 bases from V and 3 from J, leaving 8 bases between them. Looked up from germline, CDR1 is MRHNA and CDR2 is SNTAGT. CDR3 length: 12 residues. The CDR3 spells CARKASNEKLFF. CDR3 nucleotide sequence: TGTGCCAGGAAAGCCTCTAATGAAAAACTGTTTTTT.

The CDR3 DNA reads TGCGCCAGCAGCTTGGTGGGCAGGGGCTCCTACGAGCAGTACTTC. Its translation: CASSLVGRGSYEQYF. The V call is TRBV5-1, the J call TRBJ2-7; possibly TRBD1 for D (6 bases). The CDR3 consists of 15 residues. The germline V and J ends were trimmed by 0 bases and 0 bases, with 10 bases remaining between them. Germline lookup yields CDR1 SGHRS and CDR2 YFSETQ.

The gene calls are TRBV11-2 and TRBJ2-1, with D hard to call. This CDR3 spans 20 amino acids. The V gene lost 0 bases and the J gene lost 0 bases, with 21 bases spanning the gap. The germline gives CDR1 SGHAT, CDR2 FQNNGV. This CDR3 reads CASSLDGKETMESSYNEQFF. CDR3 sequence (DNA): TGTGCCAGCAGCTTAGATGGGAAAGAAACCATGGAAAGCTCCTACAATGAGCAGTTCTTC. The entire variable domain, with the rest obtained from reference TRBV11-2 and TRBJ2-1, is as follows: EAGVAQSPRYKIIEKRQSVAFWCNPISGHATLYWYQQILGQGPKLLIQFQNNGVVDDSQLPKDRFSAERLKGVDSTLKIQPAKLEDSAVYLCASSLDGKETMESSYNEQFFGPGTRLTVL.

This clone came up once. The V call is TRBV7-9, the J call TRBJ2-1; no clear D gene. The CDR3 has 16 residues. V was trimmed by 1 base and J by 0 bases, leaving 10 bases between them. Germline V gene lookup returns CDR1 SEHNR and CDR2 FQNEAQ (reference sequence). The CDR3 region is CASSLVLQSSYNEQFF. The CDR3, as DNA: TGTGCCAGCAGCTTAGTTCTACAGAGCTCCTACAATGAGCAGTTCTTC.

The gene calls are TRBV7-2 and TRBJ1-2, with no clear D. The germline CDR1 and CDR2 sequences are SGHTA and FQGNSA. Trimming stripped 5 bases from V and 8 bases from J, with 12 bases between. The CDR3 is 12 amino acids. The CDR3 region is CASSLTGKGYTF. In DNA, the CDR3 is TGTGCCAGCAGCCTCACCGGGAAAGGCTACACCTTC.

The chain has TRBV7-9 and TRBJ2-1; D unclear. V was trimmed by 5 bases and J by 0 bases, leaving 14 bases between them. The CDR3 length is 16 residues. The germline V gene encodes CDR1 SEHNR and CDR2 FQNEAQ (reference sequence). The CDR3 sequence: CASSPTGPSSYNEQFF. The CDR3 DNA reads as TGTGCCAGCAGCCCCACCGGTCCAAGCTCCTACAATGAGCAGTTCTTC.

CDR3 bases: TGTGCCAGCAGTGAATGGGACCCCTACGAGCAGTACTTC. It encodes CASSEWDPYEQYF. The chain has TRBV6-1 and TRBJ2-7, with D possibly called TRBD1 or TRBD2 (5 bases each). The germline V and J ends were trimmed by 2 bases and 2 bases, with 7 bases remaining between them. This CDR3 comprises 13 residues. Germline loops: CDR1 MNHNS, CDR2 SASEGT.

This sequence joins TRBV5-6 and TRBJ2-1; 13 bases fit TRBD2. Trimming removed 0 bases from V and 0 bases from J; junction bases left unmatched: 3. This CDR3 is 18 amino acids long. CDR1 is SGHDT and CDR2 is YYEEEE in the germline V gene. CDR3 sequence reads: CASSLETSGRFSYNEQFF. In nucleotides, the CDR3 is TGTGCCAGCAGCTTGGAGACTAGCGGGAGGTTCTCCTACAATGAGCAGTTCTTC.

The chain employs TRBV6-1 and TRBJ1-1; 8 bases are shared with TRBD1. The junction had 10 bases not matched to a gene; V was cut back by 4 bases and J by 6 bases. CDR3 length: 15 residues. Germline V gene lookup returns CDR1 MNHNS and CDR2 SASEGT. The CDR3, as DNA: TGTGCCAGCAGTGCTCAGGGGGCGGACGGGGCTGAAGCTTTCTTT. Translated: CASSAQGADGAEAFF.